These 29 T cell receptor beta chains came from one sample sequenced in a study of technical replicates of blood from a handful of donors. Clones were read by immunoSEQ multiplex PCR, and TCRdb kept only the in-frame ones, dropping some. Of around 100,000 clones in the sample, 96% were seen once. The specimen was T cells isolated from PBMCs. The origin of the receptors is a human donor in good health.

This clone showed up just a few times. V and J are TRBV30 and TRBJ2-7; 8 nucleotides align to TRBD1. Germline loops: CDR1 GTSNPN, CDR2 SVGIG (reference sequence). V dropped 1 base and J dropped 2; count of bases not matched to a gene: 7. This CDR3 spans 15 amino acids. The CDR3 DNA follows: TGTGCCTGGAGTGCGACAGGGGTTAATCCCTACGAGCAGTACTTC. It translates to CAWSATGVNPYEQYF. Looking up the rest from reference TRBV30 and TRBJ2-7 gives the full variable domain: SQTIHQWPATLVQPVGSPLSLECTVEGTSNPNLYWYRQAAGRGLQLLFYSVGIGQISSEVPQNLSASRPQDRQFILSSKKLLLSDSGFYLCAWSATGVNPYEQYFGPGTRLTVT.

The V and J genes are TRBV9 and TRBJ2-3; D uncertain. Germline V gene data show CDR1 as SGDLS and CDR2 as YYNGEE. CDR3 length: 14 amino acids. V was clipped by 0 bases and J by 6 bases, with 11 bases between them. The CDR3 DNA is TGTGCCAGCAGCGTAGGTCTAGTGAGCGATACGCAGTATTTT. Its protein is CASSVGLVSDTQYF.

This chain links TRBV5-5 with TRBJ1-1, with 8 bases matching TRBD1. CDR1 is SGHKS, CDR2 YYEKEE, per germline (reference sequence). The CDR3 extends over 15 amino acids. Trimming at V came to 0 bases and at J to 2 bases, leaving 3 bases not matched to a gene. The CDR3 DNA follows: TGTGCCAGCAGCTTGGGGGACAGGCTAAACACTGAAGCTTTCTTT. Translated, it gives CASSLGDRLNTEAFF.

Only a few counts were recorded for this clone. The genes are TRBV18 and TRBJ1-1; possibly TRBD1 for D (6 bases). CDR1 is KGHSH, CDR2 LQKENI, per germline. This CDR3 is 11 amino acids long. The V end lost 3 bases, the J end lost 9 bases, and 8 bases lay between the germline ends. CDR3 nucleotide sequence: TGTGCCAGCTCACCTGGGACACAAGCTTTCTTT. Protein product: CASSPGTQAFF.

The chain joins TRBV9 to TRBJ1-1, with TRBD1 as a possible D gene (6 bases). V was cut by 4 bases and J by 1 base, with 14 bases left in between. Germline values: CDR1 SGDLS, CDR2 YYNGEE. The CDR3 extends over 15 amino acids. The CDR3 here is CASSPPRGANTEAFF. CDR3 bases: TGTGCCAGCAGCCCGCCCCGGGGGGCGAACACTGAAGCTTTCTTT.

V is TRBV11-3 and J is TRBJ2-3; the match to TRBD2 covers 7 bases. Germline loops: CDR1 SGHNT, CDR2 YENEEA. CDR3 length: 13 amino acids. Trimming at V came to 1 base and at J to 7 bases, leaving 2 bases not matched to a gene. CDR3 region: CASSLGGGNTQYF. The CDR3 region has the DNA TGTGCCAGCAGCTTAGGGGGAGGGAATACGCAGTATTTT.

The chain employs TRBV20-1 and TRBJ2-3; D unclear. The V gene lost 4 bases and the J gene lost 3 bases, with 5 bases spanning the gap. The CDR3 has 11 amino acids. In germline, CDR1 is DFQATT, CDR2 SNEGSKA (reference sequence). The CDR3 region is CSAIRTDTQYF. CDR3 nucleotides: TGCAGTGCTATCAGAACAGATACGCAGTATTTT.

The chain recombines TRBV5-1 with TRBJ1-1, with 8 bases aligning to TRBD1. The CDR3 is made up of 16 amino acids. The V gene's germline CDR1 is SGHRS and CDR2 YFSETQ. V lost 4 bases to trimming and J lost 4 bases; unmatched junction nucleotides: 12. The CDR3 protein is CASSLSGQGTVTEAFF. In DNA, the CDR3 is TGCGCCAGCAGCCTAAGTGGACAGGGAACGGTCACTGAAGCTTTCTTT.

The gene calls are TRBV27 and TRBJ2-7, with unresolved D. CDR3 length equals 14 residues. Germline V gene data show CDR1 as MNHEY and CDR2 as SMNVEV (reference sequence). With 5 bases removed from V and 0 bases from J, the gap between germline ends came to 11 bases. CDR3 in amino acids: CASSPESPSYEQYF. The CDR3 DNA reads TGTGCCAGCAGTCCGGAGAGTCCCTCCTACGAGCAGTACTTC.

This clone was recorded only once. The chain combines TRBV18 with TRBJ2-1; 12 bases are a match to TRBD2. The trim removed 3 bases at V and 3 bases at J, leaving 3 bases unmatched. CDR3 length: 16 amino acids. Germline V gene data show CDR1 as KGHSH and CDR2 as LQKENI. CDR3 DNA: TGTGCCAGCTCACCGACTAGCGGGAGTAACTACAATGAGCAGTTCTTC. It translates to CASSPTSGSNYNEQFF.

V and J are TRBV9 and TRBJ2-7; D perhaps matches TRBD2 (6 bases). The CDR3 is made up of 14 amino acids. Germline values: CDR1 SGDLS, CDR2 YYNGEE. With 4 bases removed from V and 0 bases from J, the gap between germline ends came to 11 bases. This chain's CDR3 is CASSLAGISYEQYF. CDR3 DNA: TGTGCCAGCAGCTTGGCGGGAATCTCCTACGAGCAGTACTTC.

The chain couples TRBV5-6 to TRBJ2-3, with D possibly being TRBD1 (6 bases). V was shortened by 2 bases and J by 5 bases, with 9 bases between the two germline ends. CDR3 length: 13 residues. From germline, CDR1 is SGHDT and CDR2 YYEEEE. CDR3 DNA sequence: TGTGCCAGCAGCTTTAAGGGGGTAGATACGCAGTATTTT. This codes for CASSFKGVDTQYF.

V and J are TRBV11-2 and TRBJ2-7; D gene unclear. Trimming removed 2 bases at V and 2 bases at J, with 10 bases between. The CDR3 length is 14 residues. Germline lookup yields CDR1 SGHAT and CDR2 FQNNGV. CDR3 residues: CASSLIATAYEQYF. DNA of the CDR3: TGTGCCAGCAGCTTAATCGCCACGGCCTACGAGCAGTACTTC.

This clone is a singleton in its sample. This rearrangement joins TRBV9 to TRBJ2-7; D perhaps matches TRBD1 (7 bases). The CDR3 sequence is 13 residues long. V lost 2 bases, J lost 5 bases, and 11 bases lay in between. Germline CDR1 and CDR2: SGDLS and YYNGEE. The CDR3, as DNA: TGTGCCAGCAGCGTGCGGGACAGCAACGAGCAGTACTTC. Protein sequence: CASSVRDSNEQYF.

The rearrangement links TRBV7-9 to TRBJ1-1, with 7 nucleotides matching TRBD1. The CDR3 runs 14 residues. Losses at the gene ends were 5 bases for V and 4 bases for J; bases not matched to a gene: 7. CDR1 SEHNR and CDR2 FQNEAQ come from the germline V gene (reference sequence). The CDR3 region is CASSKQGSGTEAFF. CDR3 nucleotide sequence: TGTGCCAGCAGCAAACAGGGGTCGGGCACTGAAGCTTTCTTT.

CDR3 sequence: CASSLVGGALDTQYF. CDR3 DNA sequence: TGTGCCAGCAGCTTAGTTGGGGGGGCCCTCGATACGCAGTATTTT. The chain links TRBV11-2 to TRBJ2-3; a possible D gene is TRBD2 (7 bases). Germline CDR1 SGHAT, CDR2 FQNNGV. The CDR3 runs to 15 residues. Trimming cost V 1 base and J 6 bases, with 14 bases left between them.

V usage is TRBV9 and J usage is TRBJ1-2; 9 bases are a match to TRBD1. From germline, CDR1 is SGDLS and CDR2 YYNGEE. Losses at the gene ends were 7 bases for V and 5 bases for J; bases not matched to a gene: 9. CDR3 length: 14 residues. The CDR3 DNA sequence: TGTGCCAGCTCCCCCGGGGGACAGGGTTATGGCTACACCTTC. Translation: CASSPGGQGYGYTF. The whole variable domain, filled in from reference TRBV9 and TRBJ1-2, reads DSGVTQTPKHLITATGQRVTLRCSPRSGDLSVYWYQQSLDQGLQFLIQYYNGEERAKGNILERFSAQQFPDLHSELNLSSLELGDSALYFCASSPGGQGYGYTFGSGTRLTVV.

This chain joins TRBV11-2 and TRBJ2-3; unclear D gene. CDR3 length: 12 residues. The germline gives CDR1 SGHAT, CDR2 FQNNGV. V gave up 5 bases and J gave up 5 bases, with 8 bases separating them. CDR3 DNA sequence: TGTGCCAGCAGCCCCAGAAAAGATACGCAGTATTTT. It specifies CASSPRKDTQYF.

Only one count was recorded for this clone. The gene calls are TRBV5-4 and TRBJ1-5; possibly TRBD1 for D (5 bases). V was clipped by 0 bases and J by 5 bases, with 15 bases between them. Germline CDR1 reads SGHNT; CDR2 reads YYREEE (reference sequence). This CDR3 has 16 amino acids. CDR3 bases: TGTGCCAGCAGCTTGGGAGGGCCAGGAGGGGATCAGCCCCAGCATTTT. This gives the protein CASSLGGPGGDQPQHF.

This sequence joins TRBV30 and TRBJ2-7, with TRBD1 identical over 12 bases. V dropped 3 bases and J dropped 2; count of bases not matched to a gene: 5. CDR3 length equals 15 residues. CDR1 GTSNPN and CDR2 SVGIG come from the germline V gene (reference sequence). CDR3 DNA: TGTGCCTGGAGAGCCGGGACAGGGGGCACCTACGAGCAGTACTTC. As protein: CAWRAGTGGTYEQYF.

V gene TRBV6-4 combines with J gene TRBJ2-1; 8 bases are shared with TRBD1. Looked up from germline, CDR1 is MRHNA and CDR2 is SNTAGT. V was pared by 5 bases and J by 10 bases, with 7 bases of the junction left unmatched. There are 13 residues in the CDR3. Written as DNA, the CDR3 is TGTGCCAGCAGTACACAGGGGGACGGAGAGCAGTTCTTC. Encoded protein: CASSTQGDGEQFF.

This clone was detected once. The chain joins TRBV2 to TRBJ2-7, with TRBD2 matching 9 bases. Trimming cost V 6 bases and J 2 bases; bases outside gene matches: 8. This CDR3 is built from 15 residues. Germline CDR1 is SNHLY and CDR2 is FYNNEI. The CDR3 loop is CASSENSGSAYEQYF. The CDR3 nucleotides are TGTGCCAGCAGCGAAAATAGCGGGAGCGCCTACGAGCAGTACTTC.

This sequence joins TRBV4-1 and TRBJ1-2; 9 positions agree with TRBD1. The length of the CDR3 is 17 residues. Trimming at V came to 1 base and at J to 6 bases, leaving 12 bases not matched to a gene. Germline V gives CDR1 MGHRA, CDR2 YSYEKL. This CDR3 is CASSQVGFGTGLNGYTF. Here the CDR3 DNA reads TGCGCCAGCAGCCAAGTGGGGTTCGGGACAGGGTTGAATGGCTACACCTTC.

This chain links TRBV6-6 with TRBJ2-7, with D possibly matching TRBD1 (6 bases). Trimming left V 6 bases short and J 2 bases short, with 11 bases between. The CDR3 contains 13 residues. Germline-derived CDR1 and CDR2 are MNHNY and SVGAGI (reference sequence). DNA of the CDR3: TGTGCCAGCAGACAGGGAAACACCTACGAGCAGTACTTC. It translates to CASRQGNTYEQYF.

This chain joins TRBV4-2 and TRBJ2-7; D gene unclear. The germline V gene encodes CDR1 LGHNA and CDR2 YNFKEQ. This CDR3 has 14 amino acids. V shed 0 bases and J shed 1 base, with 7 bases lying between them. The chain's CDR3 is CASSQDNPSYEQYF. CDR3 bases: TGTGCCAGCAGCCAAGATAATCCTTCCTACGAGCAGTACTTC.

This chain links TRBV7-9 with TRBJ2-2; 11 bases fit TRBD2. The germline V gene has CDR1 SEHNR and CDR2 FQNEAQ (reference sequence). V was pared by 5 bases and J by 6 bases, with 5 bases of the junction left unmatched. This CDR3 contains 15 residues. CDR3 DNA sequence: TGTGCCAGCAGCCCCGGGACTAGCGGTGCCGGGGAGCTGTTTTTT. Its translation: CASSPGTSGAGELFF.

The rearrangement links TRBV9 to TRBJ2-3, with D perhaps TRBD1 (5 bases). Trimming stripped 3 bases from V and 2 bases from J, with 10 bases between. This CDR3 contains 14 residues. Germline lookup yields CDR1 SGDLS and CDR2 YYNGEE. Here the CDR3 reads CASSAKGFTDTQYF. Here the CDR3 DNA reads TGTGCCAGCAGCGCGAAGGGGTTCACAGATACGCAGTATTTT.

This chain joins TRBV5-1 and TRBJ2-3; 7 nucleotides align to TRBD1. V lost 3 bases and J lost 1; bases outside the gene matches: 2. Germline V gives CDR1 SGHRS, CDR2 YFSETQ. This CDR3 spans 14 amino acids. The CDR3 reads CASSSDRGTDTQYF. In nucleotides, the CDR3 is TGCGCCAGCAGCTCCGACAGGGGCACAGATACGCAGTATTTT.

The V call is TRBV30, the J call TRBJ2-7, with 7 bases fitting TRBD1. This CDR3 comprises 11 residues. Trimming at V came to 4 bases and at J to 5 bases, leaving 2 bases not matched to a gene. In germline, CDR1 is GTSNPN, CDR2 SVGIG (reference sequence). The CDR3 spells CAWIGGDEQYF. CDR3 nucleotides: TGTGCCTGGATAGGGGGCGACGAGCAGTACTTC.